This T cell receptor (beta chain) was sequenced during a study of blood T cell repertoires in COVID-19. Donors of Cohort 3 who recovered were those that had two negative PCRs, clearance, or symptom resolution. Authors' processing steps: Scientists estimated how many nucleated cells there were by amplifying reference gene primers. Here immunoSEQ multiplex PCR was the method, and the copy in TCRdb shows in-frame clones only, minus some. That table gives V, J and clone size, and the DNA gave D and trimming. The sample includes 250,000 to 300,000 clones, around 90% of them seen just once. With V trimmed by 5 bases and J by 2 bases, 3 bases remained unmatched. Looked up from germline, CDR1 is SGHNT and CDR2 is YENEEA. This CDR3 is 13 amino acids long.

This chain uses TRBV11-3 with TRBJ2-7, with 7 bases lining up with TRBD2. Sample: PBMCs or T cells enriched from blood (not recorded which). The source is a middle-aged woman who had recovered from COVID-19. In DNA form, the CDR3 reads TGTGCCAGCAGCAAAGGGACTACCTACGAGCAGTACTTC. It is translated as CASSKGTTYEQYF. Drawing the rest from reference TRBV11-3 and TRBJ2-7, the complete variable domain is EAGVVQSPRYKIIEKKQPVAFWCNPISGHNTLYWYLQNLGQGPELLIRYENEEAVDDSQLPKDRFSAERLKGVDSTLKIQPAELGDSAVYLCASSKGTTYEQYFGPGTRLTVT.